The rows below give T cell receptor beta chains drawn from one sample of a study of control samples from healthy donors and cancer patients. Clones were read by immunoSEQ multiplex PCR, and TCRdb kept only the in-frame ones, dropping some. The sample consists of around 64,000 clones, approximately 90% of them appearing once. The sample consisted of PBMCs. The source of these receptors is a man in his sixties with colorectal cancer. Both conserved end residues are trimmed from each CDR3.

j_call v_call cdr3_aa
TRBJ1-1 TRBV19 ASSLTPPRNTEAF
TRBJ2-3 TRBV6-6 ASSRAGDSTDTQY
TRBJ2-2 TRBV6-2/TRBV6-3 ASSASGTATGELF
TRBJ1-1 TRBV10-3 AISESTWDEAF
TRBJ2-7 TRBV5-4 ASSLGQGTISYEQY
TRBJ2-2 TRBV6-6 ASSYANGAGELF
TRBJ2-1 TRBV28 ASSLGGHNEQF
TRBJ1-6 TRBV4-1 ASSQEGSGASRSLH
TRBJ2-5 TRBV11-2 ASRRYGQQETQY
TRBJ1-4 TRBV4-2 ASSQDWVATNEKLF
TRBJ2-1 TRBV2 ASSDSGTQYEQF